What follows is one T cell receptor (beta chain) and its context. Its specificity is unknown. The data are from a study of T cell responses to AZD1222 COVID-19 vaccine. Study observations and caveats: Increased Spike-specific TCR breadth and depth were observed after two AZD1222 doses. White British ancestry dominated among donors, who included more females, and clonal diversity was possibly underestimated.

V dropped 3 bases and J dropped 13 bases, with 13 bases sitting between them. The germline gives CDR1 MNHEY, CDR2 SMNVEV (reference sequence). The CDR3 contains 13 residues. The protocol was immunoSEQ multiplex PCR, while the TCRdb copy is restricted to in-frame clones and leaves out a portion. Among some 180,000 clones listed, approximately 92% were seen once. The specimen was peripheral blood, collected on day 0 of AZD1222 vaccination. This receptor was taken from an adult in good health. The rearrangement joins TRBV27 to TRBJ1-6; no clear D. CDR3 nucleotide sequence: TGTGCCAGCAGTTTCGGCCCCTACCAGCCCCTCCACTTT. Its protein is CASSFGPYQPLHF.